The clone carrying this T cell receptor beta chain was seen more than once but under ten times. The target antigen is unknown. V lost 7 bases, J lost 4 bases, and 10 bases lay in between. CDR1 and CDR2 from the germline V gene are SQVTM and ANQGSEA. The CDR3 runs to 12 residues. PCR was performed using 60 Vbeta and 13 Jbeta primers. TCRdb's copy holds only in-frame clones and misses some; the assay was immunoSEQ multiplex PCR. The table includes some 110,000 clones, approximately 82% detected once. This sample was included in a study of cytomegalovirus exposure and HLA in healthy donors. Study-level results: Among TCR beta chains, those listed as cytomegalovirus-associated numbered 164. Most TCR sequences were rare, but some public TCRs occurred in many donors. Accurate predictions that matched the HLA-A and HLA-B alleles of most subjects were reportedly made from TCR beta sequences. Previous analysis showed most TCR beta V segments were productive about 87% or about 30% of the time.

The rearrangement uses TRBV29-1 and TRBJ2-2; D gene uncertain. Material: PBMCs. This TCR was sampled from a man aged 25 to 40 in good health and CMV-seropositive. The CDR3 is CSGSLSTGELFF. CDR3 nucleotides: TGCAGCGGATCACTCTCCACCGGGGAGCTGTTTTTT.